Below are 25 T cell receptor beta chains sequenced from a single sample in a study of cytomegalovirus exposure and HLA in healthy donors. 13 Jbeta primers and 60 Vbeta primers were used for the PCR. TCRdb's copy holds only in-frame clones and misses some; the assay was immunoSEQ multiplex PCR. Here the sample spans over 150,000 clones, roughly 82% being singletons. Sequenced: PBMCs. These receptors were taken from a girl under 18 in good health and CMV-seropositive.

The rearrangement uses TRBV6-1 and TRBJ1-2; D unresolved. V was shortened by 5 bases and J by 1 base, with 11 bases between the two germline ends. The CDR3 totals 14 residues. Germline assignment: CDR1 MNHNS and CDR2 SASEGT. Here the CDR3 DNA reads TGTGCCAGCAGTCACTTGGGAGTTAACTATGGCTACACCTTC. The encoded protein is CASSHLGVNYGYTF.

The chain uses TRBV7-9 and TRBJ2-7, with D perhaps TRBD2 (6 bases). CDR3 length equals 14 residues. The germline V gene has CDR1 SEHNR and CDR2 FQNEAQ (reference sequence). The ends were cut back, 5 bases at V and 0 bases at J, with 11 bases in the middle. The CDR3 region has the DNA TGTGCCAGCAGCCCCGGGACTTTCTCCTACGAGCAGTACTTC. It translates to CASSPGTFSYEQYF.

The rearrangement links TRBV4-2 to TRBJ1-2; D is perhaps TRBD1 (6 bases). The CDR3 extends over 15 amino acids. V was trimmed by 0 bases and J by 4 bases, leaving 12 bases between them. The germline CDR1 and CDR2 sequences are LGHNA and YNFKEQ. The CDR3 reads CASSQDVQGGYGYTF. The CDR3 DNA reads as TGTGCCAGCAGCCAAGATGTCCAAGGGGGCTATGGCTACACCTTC.

This sequence joins TRBV5-8 and TRBJ1-2; 12 nucleotides match TRBD1. Per germline, CDR1 SGHTS and CDR2 YDEGEE. The CDR3 is 15 amino acids. V gave up 5 bases and J gave up 4 bases; unmatched junction bases: 6. CDR3 amino acids: CASRTGTGGVYGYTF. The CDR3 DNA sequence: TGTGCCAGCAGGACCGGGACAGGGGGCGTCTATGGCTACACCTTC.

This clone has a handful of counts. The chain is built from TRBV27 and TRBJ1-3, with D unresolved. Trimming cost V 4 bases and J 4 bases, with 11 bases left between them. CDR3 size: 14 residues. The germline gives CDR1 MNHEY, CDR2 SMNVEV (reference sequence). The CDR3 spells CASSSPGEGNTIYF. The CDR3 region has the DNA TGTGCCAGCAGTTCTCCGGGAGAGGGAAACACCATATATTTT.

J is TRBJ2-7 and V is TRBV15, with 7 bases identical to TRBD2. The trim removed 3 bases at V and 0 bases at J, leaving 8 bases unmatched. Germline V CDR1 and CDR2: LNHNV, YYDKDF (reference sequence). This CDR3 comprises 16 residues. CDR3 DNA: TGTGCCACCAGCAGGGGTGCGGGGGAGAGCTCCTACGAGCAGTACTTC. This encodes CATSRGAGESSYEQYF.

This rearrangement joins TRBV5-8 to TRBJ2-7; 7 bases fit TRBD1. V lost 9 bases to trimming and J lost 3 bases; unmatched junction nucleotides: 12. The germline V gene has CDR1 SGHTS and CDR2 YDEGEE. This CDR3 is built from 14 residues. The CDR3 sequence: CANRRTGTFYEQYF. CDR3 coding DNA: TGTGCCAACAGAAGGACAGGAACCTTCTACGAGCAGTACTTC.

The chain has TRBV28 and TRBJ2-5; 7 positions agree with TRBD1. The germline V gene has CDR1 MDHEN and CDR2 SYDVKM. Trimming at V came to 5 bases and at J to 1 base, leaving 7 bases not matched to a gene. CDR3 length: 15 residues. CDR3 bases: TGTGCCAGCAGTGGGACAGCAGGGGGCCAAGAGACCCAGTACTTC. Protein: CASSGTAGGQETQYF.

There are a few counts of this clone. The CDR3 here is CASSSGNGEYGYTF. The CDR3 DNA is TGTGCCAGCAGCTCTGGTAACGGGGAATATGGCTACACCTTC. The chain uses TRBV5-6 and TRBJ1-2, with D unclear. The V gene lost 3 bases and the J gene lost 5 bases, with 14 bases spanning the gap. The CDR3 is 14 amino acids. Germline CDR1 is SGHDT and CDR2 is YYEEEE.

The chain couples TRBV10-3 to TRBJ1-4; TRBD1 might be the D (6 bases). Germline V lookup: CDR1 ENHRY, CDR2 SYGVKD. CDR3 size: 19 residues. V lost 3 bases and J 4 bases, leaving 24 bases between the germline ends. The CDR3 nucleotides read TGTGCCATCAGTGATCGGGGGGAGGGGGTTAAGAATCATAATGAAAAACTGTTTTTT. As protein: CAISDRGEGVKNHNEKLFF.

This rearrangement joins TRBV7-2 to TRBJ2-7, with D perhaps matching TRBD2 (5 bases). There are 14 residues in the CDR3. CDR1 and CDR2 from the germline V gene are SGHTA and FQGNSA. V was clipped by 4 bases and J by 2 bases, with 12 bases between them. CDR3 in amino acids: CASSSGLAPYEQYF. The CDR3, as DNA: TGTGCCAGCAGCTCCGGACTGGCCCCCTACGAGCAGTACTTC.

This clone occurred a few times. The chain couples TRBV5-1 to TRBJ1-1, with 7 nucleotides matching TRBD1. The germline V gene encodes CDR1 SGHRS and CDR2 YFSETQ. J gave up 3 bases and V 4 bases, and 9 bases lay outside the gene matches. The CDR3 totals 15 residues. The DNA of the CDR3 is TGCGCCAGCAGCCAACTACAGGGGAGCGACACTGAAGCTTTCTTT. Translation: CASSQLQGSDTEAFF.

The CDR3 nucleotides read TGTGCCAGCAGCTTACGGACAGGGAGGGAAGAGACCCAGTACTTC. Amino acids: CASSLRTGREETQYF. V is TRBV5-4 and J is TRBJ2-5, with D maybe TRBD1 (8 bases). Germline V lookup: CDR1 SGHNT, CDR2 YYREEE (reference sequence). This CDR3 region has 15 residues. V lost 2 bases, J lost 3 bases, and 14 bases lay in between.

This clone was seen only once. The V and J genes are TRBV7-3 and TRBJ2-7; 9 positions agree with TRBD1. Germline V gene lookup returns CDR1 SGHTA and CDR2 FQGTGA. J lost 7 bases, V lost 5 bases, and 6 bases had no gene match. The CDR3 is 13 amino acids. CDR3 residues: CASSPGTGREQYF. CDR3 nucleotide sequence: TGTGCCAGCAGCCCCGGGACAGGGAGGGAGCAGTACTTC.

A few counts support this clone. V usage is TRBV4-3 and J usage is TRBJ2-7, with 9 nucleotides matching TRBD2. Germline CDR1 LGHNA, CDR2 YSLEER. The CDR3 spans 18 residues. V trimming: 1 base; J trimming: 5 bases; junction bases outside the gene matches: 15. The CDR3 here is CASSQVAGGHWREDEQYF. The DNA for the CDR3 is TGCGCCAGCAGCCAAGTTGCGGGGGGGCACTGGAGAGAGGACGAGCAGTACTTC.

This clone has just a few counts. V and J are TRBV5-5 and TRBJ2-3; no reliable D call. The ends were cut back, 0 bases at V and 0 bases at J, with 5 bases in the middle. Germline lookup yields CDR1 SGHKS and CDR2 YYEKEE (reference sequence). The CDR3 totals 14 residues. CDR3 in DNA: TGTGCCAGCAGCTTGGCAGTTAGCACAGATACGCAGTATTTT. It specifies CASSLAVSTDTQYF. The variable domain in full, completed from reference TRBV5-5 and TRBJ2-3, reads DAGVTQSPTHLIKTRGQQVTLRCSPISGHKSVSWYQQVLGQGPQFIFQYYEKEERGRGNFPDRFSARQFPNYSSELNVNALLLGDSALYLCASSLAVSTDTQYFGPGTRLTVL.

The chain couples TRBV19 to TRBJ2-1, with 10 bases lining up with TRBD1. The V gene end was trimmed by 3 bases and the J gene end by 4 bases; junction bases not matched to a gene: 3. The CDR3 extends over 15 amino acids. Per the germline V gene, CDR1 is LNHDA and CDR2 is SQIVND (reference sequence). The CDR3 DNA sequence: TGTGCCAGTAGTATCGGACAGGGGGGGTACAATGAGCAGTTCTTC. Its translation: CASSIGQGGYNEQFF.

In DNA, the CDR3 is TGCGCCAGCAGCGAAGACGGGTACGGCTACACCTTC. It translates to CASSEDGYGYTF. The chain joins TRBV5-1 to TRBJ1-2, with D hard to call. The CDR3 loop spans 12 amino acids. Germline loops: CDR1 SGHRS, CDR2 YFSETQ. With 4 bases removed from V and 8 bases from J, the gap between germline ends came to 12 bases.

The genes are TRBV5-6 and TRBJ1-2, with 10 positions matching TRBD1. Germline lookup yields CDR1 SGHDT and CDR2 YYEEEE. This CDR3 has 16 residues. With V trimmed by 0 bases and J by 8 bases, 10 bases remained unmatched. For the CDR3, the DNA is TGTGCCAGCAGCTTGGGTCCGACAGGGGGCAGGGAGGGCTACACCTTC. Protein: CASSLGPTGGREGYTF.

This clone was recorded once. The genes are TRBV28 and TRBJ2-7, with 14 bases aligning to TRBD2. This CDR3 spans 18 amino acids. From germline, CDR1 is MDHEN and CDR2 SYDVKM. V gave up 7 bases and J gave up 1 base; unmatched junction bases: 12. The CDR3 region is CASIPGGGTSGGSYEQYF. CDR3 sequence (DNA): TGTGCCAGCATCCCCGGGGGCGGGACTAGCGGGGGTTCCTACGAGCAGTACTTC.

The chain recombines TRBV21-1 with TRBJ1-4; the table names TRBD1, a call not compared with the DNA. TRBV21-1 is a pseudogene segment. This CDR3 has 15 amino acids. CDR3 sequence (DNA): TGTGCCAGCAGGGACAGGGGATATTATGGTGAAAAACTGTTTTTT. Translation gives CASRDRGYYGEKLFF.

This chain connects TRBV5-4 to TRBJ1-5, with D possibly matching TRBD1 (6 bases). CDR1 and CDR2 from the germline V gene are SGHNT and YYREEE (reference sequence). The ends were cut back, 6 bases at V and 0 bases at J, with 28 bases in the middle. The CDR3 sequence is 20 residues long. The DNA of the CDR3 is TGTGCCAGCATCCACCTTAGGGGGGGCAGGGTCTTCAATAGCAATCAGCCCCAGCATTTT. Translating gives CASIHLRGGRVFNSNQPQHF.

V and J are TRBV6-1 and TRBJ1-2; no definite D call. Trimming pared 6 bases from V and 3 bases from J, leaving 17 bases between. Germline values: CDR1 MNHNS, CDR2 SASEGT. The CDR3 totals 15 residues. The CDR3 region is CASSSGNLDYYGYTF. The CDR3 coding sequence is TGTGCCAGCAGCTCCGGGAACCTAGACTACTATGGCTACACCTTC.

J is TRBJ2-1 and V is TRBV7-2; no reliable D call. The V gene's germline CDR1 is SGHTA and CDR2 FQGNSA. This CDR3 contains 12 residues. Trimming removed 1 base from V and 8 bases from J, with 6 bases in between. CDR3 loop: CASSLGLDEQFF. CDR3 in DNA: TGTGCCAGCAGCTTAGGGCTGGATGAGCAGTTCTTC.

The chain links TRBV28 to TRBJ1-5, with 8 bases aligning to TRBD1. The J segment lost 2 bases and the V segment lost 5 bases, leaving 5 bases of the junction unmatched. The CDR3 runs 15 residues. The germline CDR1 and CDR2 sequences are MDHEN and SYDVKM. The CDR3 loop reads CASSGDRPGNQPQHF. CDR3 DNA sequence: TGTGCCAGCAGTGGGGACAGGCCAGGCAATCAGCCCCAGCATTTT.